The source of this T cell receptor (beta chain) is a study of Ad26.COV2.S vaccination and SARS-CoV-2 variants. TCRdb's copy holds only in-frame clones and misses some; the assay was immunoSEQ multiplex PCR. This sample has around 420,000 clones, with around nine tenths found just once. Study-wide results and caveats: Total T cell responses, in the TCR breadth and depth analyses, may have been underestimated.

Regarding treatment: approximately 18 received Ad26.COV2.S at low or high dose, single or two shots; several received placebo; per-sample allocation not given. Sampling was performed 63 days after the first vaccine or placebo injection. Germline V gene sequence: CDR1 GTSNPN, CDR2 SVGIG (reference sequence). The V and J ends lost 1 base and 12 bases, in that order; junction bases with no gene match: 2. The CDR3 is 11 residues long. Of note for this clone: The antigen remains unidentified.

The receptor was isolated from a person aged 18-65 years who received the Ad26.COV2.S COVID-19 vaccine or a placebo. Sequenced here: peripheral blood, sampled in a trial of Ad26.COV2.S vaccine versus placebo. The rearrangement uses TRBV30 and TRBJ2-1; 8 nucleotides agree with TRBD1. The DNA for the CDR3 is TGTGCCTGGAGTGCTGGGACAGGGCAGTTCTTC. Its protein is CAWSAGTGQFF.